The 17 T cell receptor beta chains below all came from one sample that was sequenced in a study of blood T cell repertoires in COVID-19. The table came from immunoSEQ multiplex PCR; TCRdb's copy has only in-frame clones and leaves some out. The sample includes 140,000 or so clones, 84% of them seen just once. The sequenced sample consisted of peripheral blood. The receptor set was obtained from a man under 40 with COVID-19, enrolled during active disease.

This clone has a single count. The rearrangement joins TRBV27 to TRBJ2-5, with D maybe TRBD1 (6 bases). Germline values: CDR1 MNHEY, CDR2 SMNVEV (reference sequence). Trimming stripped 5 bases from V and 2 bases from J, with 15 bases between. This CDR3 has 15 amino acids. The CDR3 protein is CASSVQGRGQETQYF. Written as DNA, the CDR3 is TGTGCCAGCAGTGTACAGGGTAGGGGGCAAGAGACCCAGTACTTC.

V gene TRBV2 combines with J gene TRBJ2-7; 8 bases line up with TRBD1. V trimming: 8 bases; J trimming: 13 bases; junction bases outside the gene matches: 7. The CDR3 length is 10 residues. Germline values: CDR1 SNHLY, CDR2 FYNNEI. Written as DNA, the CDR3 is TGTGCCAGCCTCCAGGGACAGGCCTACTTC. The encoded protein is CASLQGQAYF.

The chain recombines TRBV9 with TRBJ2-5, with 11 bases lining up with TRBD1. J was trimmed by 5 bases and V by 6 bases; bases with no gene match: 12. The CDR3 is made up of 16 amino acids. Germline V lookup: CDR1 SGDLS, CDR2 YYNGEE. CDR3 loop: CASTPTGQGVIETQYF. CDR3 DNA: TGTGCCAGCACCCCCACGGGACAGGGGGTGATCGAGACCCAGTACTTC.

The genes are TRBV30 and TRBJ2-5, with unresolved D. There are 13 residues in the CDR3. Germline V gives CDR1 GTSNPN, CDR2 SVGIG (reference sequence). V was trimmed by 3 bases and J by 4 bases, leaving 12 bases between them. CDR3 in amino acids: CAWRYSSRETQYF. The CDR3 DNA reads TGTGCCTGGAGGTACAGCAGTAGAGAGACCCAGTACTTC.

V usage is TRBV6-5 and J usage is TRBJ1-2, with 8 bases matching TRBD1. Germline V gene lookup returns CDR1 MNHEY and CDR2 SVGAGI. V was pared by 6 bases and J by 6 bases, with 9 bases of the junction left unmatched. The CDR3 runs 14 residues. The CDR3 DNA reads TGTGCCAGCAGCTCCCGGACAGGGAGGAATGGCTACACCTTC. Amino acids: CASSSRTGRNGYTF.

The rearrangement links TRBV13 to TRBJ2-5; maybe TRBD1 (6 bases). The CDR3 loop spans 18 amino acids. The V and J ends lost 5 bases and 3 bases respectively, with 25 bases between them. Germline loops: CDR1 PRHDT, CDR2 FYEKMQ (reference sequence). The CDR3 DNA follows: TGTGCCAGCAGCCAAGGGGGTATGAGGTCTGGTTGGGAAGAGACCCAGTACTTC. Amino acids: CASSQGGMRSGWEETQYF.

The chain carries TRBV7-8 and TRBJ1-3; unclear D gene. Trimming took off 0 bases at V and 8 bases at J, with 8 bases between the two ends. The CDR3 runs 13 residues. CDR1 and CDR2 (germline): SGHVS, FQNEAQ. CDR3 DNA: TGTGCCAGCAGCTTAGCCGGGGTGGACACCATATATTTT. As protein: CASSLAGVDTIYF.

The V gene is TRBV6-5, the J gene TRBJ1-6, with 8 bases lining up with TRBD1. Losses at the gene ends were 6 bases for V and 17 bases for J; bases not matched to a gene: 12. This CDR3 spans 13 amino acids. Germline CDR1 is MNHEY and CDR2 is SVGAGI. CDR3 sequence reads: CASRPPGGGSFHF. CDR3 sequence (DNA): TGTGCCAGCAGGCCTCCAGGGGGCGGGTCTTTCCACTTT.

This chain joins TRBV5-1 and TRBJ2-5, with D tentatively TRBD1 (5 bases). The germline V and J ends were trimmed by 4 bases and 1 base, with 20 bases remaining between them. CDR1 SGHRS and CDR2 YFSETQ come from the germline V gene. This CDR3 contains 17 residues. This CDR3 is CASSPWGSQGPQETQYF. For the CDR3, the DNA is TGCGCCAGCAGCCCGTGGGGCTCCCAAGGGCCCCAAGAGACCCAGTACTTC.

This chain links TRBV6-1 with TRBJ1-3; 7 bases agree with TRBD1. Unmatched junction bases numbered 4, after V lost 3 bases and J lost 8 bases. Germline CDR1 MNHNS, CDR2 SASEGT. The CDR3 loop spans 13 amino acids. The chain's CDR3 is CASSDRQGYTIYF. CDR3 coding DNA: TGTGCCAGCAGTGACCGACAGGGCTACACCATATATTTT.

This rearrangement joins TRBV5-6 to TRBJ1-2; D call uncertain. The CDR3 runs to 12 residues. Germline-derived CDR1 and CDR2 are SGHDT and YYEEEE. V was pared by 10 bases and J by 4 bases, with 14 bases between. CDR3 region: CASRGRAYGYTF. The CDR3 nucleotides read TGTGCCTCGCGGGGAAGAGCCTATGGCTACACCTTC.

The J gene is TRBJ2-7, the V gene TRBV11-2, with 11 bases lining up with TRBD2. CDR1 and CDR2 (germline): SGHAT, FQNNGV. CDR3 length equals 15 residues. Trimming removed 5 bases from V and 2 bases from J; junction bases left unmatched: 5. In DNA form, the CDR3 reads TGTGCCAGCAGCAACCTAGCGGGAGGAGCCTACGAGCAGTACTTC. It yields the protein CASSNLAGGAYEQYF.

The chain links TRBV15 to TRBJ1-1, with TRBD1 identical over 7 bases. V lost 0 bases and J lost 0; bases outside the gene matches: 16. The length of the CDR3 is 20 residues. The germline V gene has CDR1 LNHNV and CDR2 YYDKDF (reference sequence). The chain's CDR3 is CATSRDRVGRGQIMNTEAFF. The CDR3 DNA follows: TGTGCCACCAGCAGAGATAGGGTCGGAAGGGGACAGATCATGAACACTGAAGCTTTCTTT. The complete variable domain, with remaining parts taken from reference TRBV15 and TRBJ1-1, reads DAMVIQNPRYQVTQFGKPVTLSCSQTLNHNVMYWYQQKSSQAPKLLFHYYDKDFNNEADTPDNFQSRRPNTSFCFLDIRSPGLGDTAMYLCATSRDRVGRGQIMNTEAFFGQGTRLTVV.

The CDR3 here is CASSETGSTEAFF. CDR3 DNA: TGTGCCAGCAGTGAGACAGGGAGTACTGAAGCTTTCTTT. The rearrangement joins TRBV6-1 to TRBJ1-1; 7 nucleotides match TRBD1. This CDR3 is built from 13 residues. The germline gives CDR1 MNHNS, CDR2 SASEGT. Trimming removed 3 bases from V and 5 bases from J; junction bases left unmatched: 3.

This rearrangement joins TRBV5-8 to TRBJ1-2; D is undetermined. V was trimmed by 2 bases and J by 0 bases, leaving 8 bases between them. Per the germline V gene, CDR1 is SGHTS and CDR2 is YDEGEE. CDR3 length: 14 residues. For the CDR3, the DNA is TGTGCCAGCAGCTTCTGGAGGGCTAACTATGGCTACACCTTC. Encoded protein: CASSFWRANYGYTF.

V usage is TRBV5-5 and J usage is TRBJ2-1; D is perhaps TRBD2 (5 bases). CDR3 length: 16 residues. Germline CDR1 is SGHKS and CDR2 is YYEKEE (reference sequence). Between the trimmed V and J ends, which lost 4 bases and 7 bases, there was a span of 21 bases. CDR3 amino acids: CASSGSGQALLNEQFF. CDR3 DNA sequence: TGTGCCAGCAGCGGGAGCGGCCAAGCCCTCTTGAATGAGCAGTTCTTC.

V is TRBV4-1 and J is TRBJ2-4; weak D call: TRBD2 (6 bases). CDR1 and CDR2 from the germline V gene are MGHRA and YSYEKL. The CDR3 extends over 16 amino acids. Deletions cut 1 base from V and 2 bases from J, with 12 bases between. CDR3 loop: CASSQVWRDSKNIQYF. The CDR3 nucleotides are TGCGCCAGCAGCCAAGTCTGGCGGGACTCCAAAAACATTCAGTACTTC.